The 26 T cell receptor beta chains below were found in one sample sequenced in a study of shared clonotypes between healthy human individuals. TCRdb's copy holds only in-frame clones and misses some; the assay was immunoSEQ multiplex PCR. The sample records about 960,000 clones, around three quarters being singletons. Sequenced input: memory CD4+ T cells sorted from blood. Subset denoted: CD45RA-negative fraction. These receptors were obtained from a man aged 18 to 30 in good health.

The chain uses TRBV6-6 and TRBJ2-2, with 9 bases fitting TRBD1. V lost 7 bases to trimming and J lost 4 bases; unmatched junction nucleotides: 4. The V gene's germline CDR1 is MNHNY and CDR2 SVGAGI (reference sequence). The CDR3 covers 14 residues. The CDR3 bases are TGTGCCAGCAATAGGGACAGGGCCACCGGGGAGCTGTTTTTT. It specifies CASNRDRATGELFF.

V usage is TRBV7-8 and J usage is TRBJ2-5; possible D gene TRBD1, 6 bases. The V gene's germline CDR1 is SGHVS and CDR2 FQNEAQ. This CDR3 contains 13 residues. Trimming cost V 5 bases and J 3 bases, with 10 bases left between them. This CDR3 reads CASSPDSKETQYF. Here the CDR3 DNA reads TGTGCCAGCAGCCCGGACAGTAAAGAGACCCAGTACTTC.

This clone appeared a single time. V is TRBV4-3 and J is TRBJ2-2; D uncertain. V gave up 4 bases and J gave up 1 base, with 7 bases separating them. In germline, CDR1 is LGHNA, CDR2 YSLEER. The CDR3 is 14 amino acids. CDR3 amino acids: CASSLVGNTGELFF. DNA of the CDR3: TGCGCCAGCAGCCTCGTTGGGAACACCGGGGAGCTGTTTTTT.

The gene calls are TRBV6-1 and TRBJ2-1; 10 positions match TRBD2. Germline values: CDR1 MNHNS, CDR2 SASEGT. The length of the CDR3 is 13 residues. V lost 8 bases to trimming and J lost 7 bases; unmatched junction nucleotides: 5. Here the CDR3 reads CASVASGGNEQFF. The CDR3, as DNA: TGTGCCAGCGTGGCTAGCGGGGGAAATGAGCAGTTCTTC.

The V and J genes are TRBV6-5 and TRBJ2-2; D remains ambiguous. The V end lost 6 bases, the J end lost 13 bases, and 12 bases lay between the germline ends. This CDR3 has 11 residues. Looked up from germline, CDR1 is MNHEY and CDR2 is SVGAGI. DNA for the CDR3: TGTGCCAGCAGCGGTCTGGGCGGGCTGTTTTTT. Protein product: CASSGLGGLFF.

The rearrangement links TRBV4-1 to TRBJ1-2; 7 nucleotides agree with TRBD1. Germline CDR1 MGHRA, CDR2 YSYEKL. V trimming: 6 bases; J trimming: 4 bases; junction bases outside the gene matches: 8. The CDR3 has 14 amino acids. The CDR3 spells CASSPQGSSYGYTF. The CDR3, as DNA: TGCGCCAGCAGTCCACAGGGGTCTAGCTATGGCTACACCTTC.

This clone showed up just once. The genes are TRBV9 and TRBJ2-1; D may correspond to TRBD1 or TRBD2 (5 bases each). Germline V CDR1 and CDR2: SGDLS, YYNGEE. V was clipped by 2 bases and J by 6 bases, with 24 bases between them. The length of the CDR3 is 18 residues. The CDR3 region has the DNA TGTGCCAGCAGCGTGGGGGACCCGGGACGGAGTGAGGCCAATGAGCAGTTCTTC. Translation gives CASSVGDPGRSEANEQFF.

The rearrangement uses TRBV7-2 and TRBJ2-7; 11 bases align to TRBD1. The germline gives CDR1 SGHTA, CDR2 FQGNSA. The CDR3 consists of 18 residues. V lost 5 bases and J lost 2; bases outside the gene matches: 14. The DNA of the CDR3 is TGTGCCAGCAGCCACCCGGGGACAGGGGGTGCATGGACCTACGAGCAGTACTTC. Translating it yields CASSHPGTGGAWTYEQYF.

V usage is TRBV10-3 and J usage is TRBJ1-5; D unclear. Germline values: CDR1 ENHRY, CDR2 SYGVKD. The CDR3 consists of 14 residues. Trimming left V 3 bases short and J 8 bases short, with 14 bases between. The CDR3: CAISDAYAGEPQHF. The CDR3 bases are TGTGCCATCAGTGATGCGTACGCGGGCGAGCCCCAGCATTTT.

This clone was observed a few times. The rearrangement links TRBV5-1 to TRBJ1-1; D is unclear. The V and J ends lost 0 bases and 0 bases respectively, with 15 bases between them. This CDR3 is 17 amino acids long. Germline-derived CDR1 and CDR2 are SGHRS and YFSETQ. DNA for the CDR3: TGCGCCAGCAGCTTGGAAACAGTCAGTGGTGTGAACACTGAAGCTTTCTTT. This translates into CASSLETVSGVNTEAFF.

This chain connects TRBV25-1 to TRBJ1-4; the match to TRBD1 covers 8 bases. The CDR3 spans 16 residues. After removal of 4 bases from V and 7 bases from J, the junction contained 11 bases not matched to a gene. CDR1 MGHDK and CDR2 SYGVNS come from the germline V gene. The CDR3 spells CASSGEDRVDGEKLFF. The DNA for the CDR3 is TGTGCCAGCAGTGGGGAGGACAGGGTGGACGGTGAAAAACTGTTTTTT.

This chain uses TRBV19 with TRBJ2-1; possibly TRBD2 for D (5 bases). V lost 0 bases and J lost 10, with 13 bases in between. CDR3 size: 14 residues. Germline V CDR1 and CDR2: LNHDA, SQIVND (reference sequence). CDR3 loop: CASSIDLRGGEQFF. The CDR3 DNA follows: TGTGCCAGTAGTATAGATCTCCGGGGTGGGGAGCAGTTCTTC.

The V call is TRBV7-6, the J call TRBJ1-4; maybe TRBD1 (6 bases). V shed 3 bases and J shed 5 bases, with 16 bases lying between them. This CDR3 contains 16 residues. CDR1 is SGHVS, CDR2 FNYEAQ, per germline. CDR3 DNA sequence: TGTGCCAGCAGCTTCGAACTAGCCGGGACAAATGAAAAACTGTTTTTT. Translated, it gives CASSFELAGTNEKLFF.

The V gene is TRBV5-6, the J gene TRBJ1-5; D is possibly TRBD1 (5 bases). From germline, CDR1 is SGHDT and CDR2 YYEEEE. The V and J ends lost 4 bases and 6 bases respectively, with 14 bases between them. This CDR3 is built from 14 residues. CDR3: CASSPAGGSQPQHF. In nucleotides, the CDR3 is TGTGCCAGCAGCCCTGCTGGGGGGAGTCAGCCCCAGCATTTT. The whole variable domain, filled in from reference TRBV5-6 and TRBJ1-5, reads DAGVTQSPTHLIKTRGQQVTLRCSPKSGHDTVSWYQQALGQGPQFIFQYYEEEERQRGNFPDRFSGHQFPNYSSELNVNALLLGDSALYLCASSPAGGSQPQHFGDGTRLSIL.

As to this clone: The identical CDR3 is also encoded by other nucleotide sequences in the sample. The chain joins TRBV11-3 to TRBJ2-7; 8 bases are shared with TRBD2. Unmatched junction bases numbered 4, after V lost 5 bases and J lost 1 base. CDR1 is SGHNT, CDR2 YENEEA, per germline. The CDR3 has 14 residues. The DNA of the CDR3 is TGTGCCAGCAGCCCCGGGGGGGGTTCCTACGAGCAGTACTTC. Protein: CASSPGGGSYEQYF.

V and J are TRBV7-8 and TRBJ2-7, with 7 bases fitting TRBD1. The germline gives CDR1 SGHVS, CDR2 FQNEAQ. Unmatched junction bases numbered 7, after V lost 2 bases and J lost 0 bases. This CDR3 is 16 amino acids long. The CDR3 spells CASSLKGQPSSYEQYF. As DNA, the CDR3 is TGTGCCAGCAGCTTAAAGGGACAGCCAAGCTCCTACGAGCAGTACTTC.

This clone occurred once. V gene TRBV28 combines with J gene TRBJ2-7; D possibly uses TRBD1 or TRBD2 (5 bases each). This CDR3 has 14 amino acids. Germline lookup yields CDR1 MDHEN and CDR2 SYDVKM. The V gene lost 2 bases and the J gene lost 6 bases, with 14 bases spanning the gap. The CDR3 loop is CASSLGTHLLEQYF. Here the CDR3 DNA reads TGTGCCAGCAGTTTAGGGACGCACCTCCTCGAGCAGTACTTC.

The chain employs TRBV2 and TRBJ1-1; D is unclear. The V gene's germline CDR1 is SNHLY and CDR2 FYNNEI. V dropped 6 bases and J dropped 1 base, with 12 bases sitting between them. This CDR3 has 14 amino acids. The CDR3, as DNA: TGTGCCAGCAGACCCTCGGATAGGAACACTGAAGCTTTCTTT. Translation gives CASRPSDRNTEAFF.

CDR3 region: CASSNAGGYEQYF. The CDR3 coding sequence is TGTGCCAGCAGCAACGCGGGGGGCTACGAGCAGTACTTC. This chain connects TRBV7-9 to TRBJ2-7; TRBD2 agrees at 8 bases. CDR3 size: 13 residues. Germline-derived CDR1 and CDR2 are SEHNR and FQNEAQ (reference sequence). With V trimmed by 5 bases and J by 3 bases, 3 bases remained unmatched.

The chain has TRBV30 and TRBJ1-4, with D unclear. Trimming took 2 bases from V and 10 from J, leaving 8 bases between them. Germline V gene lookup returns CDR1 GTSNPN and CDR2 SVGIG (reference sequence). This CDR3 region has 11 residues. CDR3 coding DNA: TGTGCCTGGAGTTTAAGCGGAAAACTGTTTTTT. This encodes CAWSLSGKLFF.

CDR3 residues: CASSYVGRLGYF. As DNA, the CDR3 is TGTGCCAGCAGTTACGTCGGGCGACTTGGGTACTTC. The chain carries TRBV6-5 and TRBJ2-7; D gene uncertain. The germline V and J ends were trimmed by 2 bases and 12 bases, with 14 bases remaining between them. The germline gives CDR1 MNHEY, CDR2 SVGAGI. This CDR3 has 12 residues.

Notes on this clone: A clone one base away is much larger, so this may be a read error. Other nucleotide sequences from this sample produce the same CDR3. This chain links TRBV29-1 with TRBJ1-1; no reliable D call. The CDR3 runs to 14 residues. The germline V gene encodes CDR1 SQVTM and CDR2 ANQGSEA. CDR3 sequence reads: CSVAETPGGLEAFF. In DNA, the CDR3 is TGCAGCGTTGCCGAAACCCCCGGCGGCCTTGAAGCTTTCTTC.

This clone was counted a few times. This chain uses TRBV7-9 with TRBJ1-4; D gene ambiguous. Trimming took 6 bases from V and 4 from J, leaving 12 bases between them. CDR1 SEHNR and CDR2 FQNEAQ come from the germline V gene (reference sequence). The CDR3 consists of 14 residues. The CDR3 reads CASSPSDGNEKLFF. CDR3 sequence (DNA): TGTGCCAGCAGTCCTTCGGACGGTAATGAAAAACTGTTTTTT.

V and J are TRBV7-2 and TRBJ1-6; D is unresolved. This CDR3 region has 15 residues. V was shortened by 4 bases and J by 5 bases, with 12 bases between the two germline ends. Germline V CDR1 and CDR2: SGHTA, FQGNSA. The CDR3 nucleotides read TGTGCCAGCAGCTCCCGTCGCGGGAATAATTCACCCCTCCACTTT. It specifies CASSSRRGNNSPLHF.

The chain couples TRBV5-6 to TRBJ1-3; no definite D call. V was cut by 4 bases and J by 4 bases, with 12 bases left in between. Looked up from germline, CDR1 is SGHDT and CDR2 is YYEEEE. This CDR3 contains 14 residues. The CDR3 is CASSPLTGGNTIYF. The CDR3 nucleotides are TGTGCCAGCAGCCCCCTGACGGGCGGAAACACCATATATTTT.

The chain uses TRBV19 and TRBJ2-7; tentative D call: TRBD2 (5 bases). The CDR3 length is 14 residues. Per germline, CDR1 LNHDA and CDR2 SQIVND (reference sequence). Deletions cut 5 bases from V and 7 bases from J, with 18 bases between. CDR3 region: CASSPSPNRREQYF. In nucleotides, the CDR3 is TGTGCCAGTAGTCCCTCCCCGAACCGGAGGGAGCAGTACTTC.